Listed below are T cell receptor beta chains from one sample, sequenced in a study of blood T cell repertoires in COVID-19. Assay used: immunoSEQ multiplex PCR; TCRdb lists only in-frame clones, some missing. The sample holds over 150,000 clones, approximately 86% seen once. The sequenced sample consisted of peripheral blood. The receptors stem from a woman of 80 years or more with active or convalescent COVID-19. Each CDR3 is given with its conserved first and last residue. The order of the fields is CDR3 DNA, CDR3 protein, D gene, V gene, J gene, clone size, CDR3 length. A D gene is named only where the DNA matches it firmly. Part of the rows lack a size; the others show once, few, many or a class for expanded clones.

CDR3nt: TGTGCCTTTTTATGTACCTACAATGAGCAGTTCTTC
CDR3aa: CAFLCTYNEQFF
d_gene: NA
v_gene: TRBV15
j_gene: TRBJ2-1
abundance: NA
len: 12

CDR3nt: TGTGCTAGCAGCTTAGGACTAGCGGGATCCCAAGACGAGCAGTACTTC
CDR3aa: CASSLGLAGSQDEQYF
d_gene: TRBD2
v_gene: TRBV7-7
j_gene: TRBJ2-7
abundance: NA
len: 16

CDR3nt: TGCGCCAGCAGCACAGGACTAGCGGGAGGAGGTGAGACCCAGTACTTC
CDR3aa: CASSTGLAGGGETQYF
d_gene: TRBD2
v_gene: TRBV5-1
j_gene: TRBJ2-5
abundance: NA
len: 16

CDR3nt: TGTGCCAGCAGCTCAGGTCCATACTACGAGCAGTACTTC
CDR3aa: CASSSGPYYEQYF
d_gene: NA
v_gene: TRBV7-2
j_gene: TRBJ2-7
abundance: NA
len: 13

CDR3nt: TGTGCCAGCTCACCAGCAGGGGACACGACGAACTATGGCTACACCTTC
CDR3aa: CASSPAGDTTNYGYTF
d_gene: NA
v_gene: TRBV18
j_gene: TRBJ1-2
abundance: NA
len: 16

CDR3nt: TGTGCCAGCAGTTCCTCCGGGACAGGGTTTGATGGCTACACCTTC
CDR3aa: CASSSSGTGFDGYTF
d_gene: TRBD1
v_gene: TRBV28
j_gene: TRBJ1-2
abundance: NA
len: 15

CDR3nt: TGCGCCAGCAGCTTTTATCCGGGACAGACCTACGAGCAGTACTTC
CDR3aa: CASSFYPGQTYEQYF
d_gene: TRBD1
v_gene: TRBV5-1
j_gene: TRBJ2-7
abundance: NA
len: 15

CDR3nt: TGTGCCAGCACCTACGAGGGGGACTACGAGCAGTACTTC
CDR3aa: CASTYEGDYEQYF
d_gene: NA
v_gene: TRBV13
j_gene: TRBJ2-7
abundance: once
len: 13

CDR3nt: TGCGCCAGCCGACTGGCGGGGTATAACACTGAAGCTTTCTTT
CDR3aa: CASRLAGYNTEAFF
d_gene: NA
v_gene: TRBV5-1
j_gene: TRBJ1-1
abundance: NA
len: 14

CDR3nt: TGTGCCAGCAGCTTAGACTTGAACACTGAAGCTTTCTTT
CDR3aa: CASSLDLNTEAFF
d_gene: NA
v_gene: TRBV7-3
j_gene: TRBJ1-1
abundance: NA
len: 13

CDR3nt: TGTGCCAGCAGCCTCCAGGGGACGCAGCCCCAGCATTTT
CDR3aa: CASSLQGTQPQHF
d_gene: NA
v_gene: TRBV3-1/TRBV3-2
j_gene: TRBJ1-5
abundance: NA
len: 13

CDR3nt: TGCGCCAGCAGTAGGAGGGAGAGGAATGAGCAGTTCTTC
CDR3aa: CASSRRERNEQFF
d_gene: NA
v_gene: TRBV10-2
j_gene: TRBJ2-1
abundance: NA
len: 13

CDR3nt: TGCAGTGCTAGTTTGGCTCGCGGGAGGGCCGGGACCCAGTACTTC
CDR3aa: CSASLARGRAGTQYF
d_gene: TRBD2
v_gene: TRBV20-1
j_gene: TRBJ2-5
abundance: NA
len: 15

CDR3nt: TGTGCCAGCAGCGTAGGGGCAGGGAACACTGAAGCTTTCTTT
CDR3aa: CASSVGAGNTEAFF
d_gene: NA
v_gene: TRBV9
j_gene: TRBJ1-1
abundance: NA
len: 14

CDR3nt: TGTGCCAGCACCAATCTCGGGTCCGGAACAGATACGCAGTATTTT
CDR3aa: CASTNLGSGTDTQYF
d_gene: NA
v_gene: TRBV5-4
j_gene: TRBJ2-3
abundance: few
len: 15

CDR3nt: TGTGCCAGCAGCTCCGGGACAGTGGGAGATACGCAGTATTTT
CDR3aa: CASSSGTVGDTQYF
d_gene: TRBD1
v_gene: TRBV5-4
j_gene: TRBJ2-3
abundance: NA
len: 14

CDR3nt: TGTGCCAGCAGTAACCGGGGGTTAACGAACACCGGGGAGCTGTTTTTT
CDR3aa: CASSNRGLTNTGELFF
d_gene: NA
v_gene: TRBV6-6
j_gene: TRBJ2-2
abundance: NA
len: 16

CDR3nt: TGTGCCAGCAGTGCACAGGGGTCGGGGCTTGGTGCGAATTCACCCCTCCACTTT
CDR3aa: CASSAQGSGLGANSPLHF
d_gene: TRBD1
v_gene: TRBV2
j_gene: TRBJ1-6
abundance: NA
len: 18

CDR3nt: TGTGCCAGCAGCTTCCAGGCGAGCAATCAGCCCCAGCATTTT
CDR3aa: CASSFQASNQPQHF
d_gene: NA
v_gene: TRBV7-8
j_gene: TRBJ1-5
abundance: once
len: 14

CDR3nt: TGTGCCACCTCTGGGCGTCGGACAGATTCCTACGAGCAGTACTTC
CDR3aa: CATSGRRTDSYEQYF
d_gene: NA
v_gene: TRBV15
j_gene: TRBJ2-7
abundance: once
len: 15

CDR3nt: TGTGCCAGCAGCTATGGACAGATGAACACTGAAGCTTTCTTT
CDR3aa: CASSYGQMNTEAFF
d_gene: NA
v_gene: TRBV5-8
j_gene: TRBJ1-1
abundance: NA
len: 14

CDR3nt: TGTGCCAGCTCGCCCGACAGGGCCCCTGAAAAACTGTTTTTT
CDR3aa: CASSPDRAPEKLFF
d_gene: TRBD1
v_gene: TRBV18
j_gene: TRBJ1-4
abundance: NA
len: 14

CDR3nt: TGCGCCAGCAGCCCCAGGACTAGCGGGAGCTACGAGCAGTACTTC
CDR3aa: CASSPRTSGSYEQYF
d_gene: TRBD2
v_gene: TRBV5-1
j_gene: TRBJ2-7
abundance: NA
len: 15

CDR3nt: TGTGCCAGCAGTTACTACAGCAGACCTGGAAACACCATATATTTT
CDR3aa: CASSYYSRPGNTIYF
d_gene: NA
v_gene: TRBV6-6
j_gene: TRBJ1-3
abundance: NA
len: 15

CDR3nt: TGTGCCAGCAGCTCCGGGGGCACTGAAGCTTTCTTT
CDR3aa: CASSSGGTEAFF
d_gene: NA
v_gene: TRBV7-9
j_gene: TRBJ1-1
abundance: once
len: 12